This T cell receptor (beta chain) was captured in a study of beta chain features in type 1 diabetes. Findings and limits, study-wide: Across patients, naive, central memory and Treg TCRB repertoires exhibited apparently greater similarity than was observed across healthy donors. Among patients with Type 1 diabetes, TCRB CDR3s were moderately but significantly shorter in every one of the four CD4+ subsets. HLA influence on TCRB rearrangement stayed unresolved here.

Of the isolated RNA, all was reverse transcribed, and so the sequenced material was expressed TCRB transcripts. Naive, central memory and regulatory T cell samples averaged about 4 million immunoSEQ reads each. Here immunoSEQ multiplex PCR was the method, and the copy in TCRdb shows in-frame clones only, minus some. The table records 250,000 or so clones, approximately 20% of them present only once. Remarks on this clone: The target antigen is unknown. Additional DNA sequences in this sample encode the identical CDR3.

The sample consisted of naive CD4+ T cells from blood. The clonotype comes from a woman aged 40 to 49 with type 1 diabetes.

The CDR3 loop is CASSFQGTEAFF. In DNA form, the CDR3 reads TGTGCCAGCAGTTTTCAGGGCACTGAAGCTTTCTTT. The rearrangement joins TRBV27 to TRBJ1-1; a weak D match, TRBD1 (5 bases). Trimming took off 3 bases at V and 4 bases at J, with 6 bases between the two ends. The germline V gene has CDR1 MNHEY and CDR2 SMNVEV (reference sequence). This CDR3 is built from 12 residues.